The 10 T cell receptor beta chains given below trace back to one sample, sequenced in a study of blood T cell repertoires in COVID-19. Repertoires were generated with immunoSEQ multiplex PCR, while TCRdb's copy carries only in-frame clones and drops some. The table records about 120,000 clones, about 90% of them present only once. The sample was peripheral blood. The receptors derive from a woman aged 60-70 years with COVID-19, enrolled during active disease.

This chain's CDR3 is CASCREVGETQYF. CDR3 nucleotides: TGTGCCAGCTGCAGGGAAGTCGGGGAGACCCAGTACTTC. The rearrangement uses TRBV2 and TRBJ2-5; tentatively, D is TRBD1 (5 bases). The V gene's germline CDR1 is SNHLY and CDR2 FYNNEI. Trimming took 8 bases from V and 5 from J, leaving 15 bases between them. The CDR3 runs 13 residues.

The genes are TRBV13 and TRBJ2-1; 7 nucleotides match TRBD1. Germline CDR1 reads PRHDT; CDR2 reads FYEKMQ (reference sequence). V lost 5 bases, J lost 3 bases, and 13 bases stayed unmatched. This CDR3 is built from 17 residues. The CDR3 DNA sequence: TGTGCCAGCAGCCCCCCAAGGGACAGCAAGCACTACAATGAGCAGTTCTTC. Translated, it gives CASSPPRDSKHYNEQFF.

V is TRBV10-3 and J is TRBJ1-5; D may be TRBD1 (5 bases). CDR1 ENHRY and CDR2 SYGVKD come from the germline V gene. Trimming left V 6 bases short and J 4 bases short, with 13 bases between. CDR3 length: 14 amino acids. The CDR3 DNA follows: TGTGCCATCAGCGACCGACAGCTTAATCAGCCCCAGCATTTT. This sequence encodes CAISDRQLNQPQHF.

The chain is built from TRBV2 and TRBJ2-1; 9 bases are a match to TRBD2. Trimming removed 6 bases from V and 0 bases from J; junction bases left unmatched: 3. The CDR3 is 15 amino acids. Germline lookup yields CDR1 SNHLY and CDR2 FYNNEI. The CDR3 spells CASSSGGSSYNEQFF. The CDR3 nucleotides read TGTGCCAGCAGCAGCGGGGGGAGCTCCTACAATGAGCAGTTCTTC.

This chain connects TRBV13 to TRBJ1-1; maybe TRBD1 (5 bases). The CDR3 length is 14 residues. Trimming left V 5 bases short and J 8 bases short, with 18 bases between. CDR1 and CDR2 from the germline V gene are PRHDT and FYEKMQ (reference sequence). The CDR3 sequence: CASSRHTGAREAFF. CDR3 DNA sequence: TGTGCCAGCAGCCGACATACAGGAGCCAGAGAAGCTTTCTTT. Supplemented by reference TRBV13 and TRBJ1-1, the full variable domain reads AAGVIQSPRHLIKEKRETATLKCYPIPRHDTVYWYQQGPGQDPQFLISFYEKMQSDKGSIPDRFSAQQFSDYHSELNMSSLELGDSALYFCASSRHTGAREAFFGQGTRLTVV.

This clone turned up a few times. The rearrangement uses TRBV4-1 and TRBJ1-1; D not certain. The CDR3 contains 15 residues. The V gene lost 1 base and the J gene lost 0 bases, with 9 bases spanning the gap. Looked up from germline, CDR1 is MGHRA and CDR2 is YSYEKL. The CDR3: CASSQGSHLNTEAFF. CDR3 nucleotides: TGCGCCAGCAGCCAAGGGAGCCACCTGAACACTGAAGCTTTCTTT.

This chain connects TRBV10-3 to TRBJ2-7, with D maybe TRBD1 (5 bases). Germline CDR1 and CDR2: ENHRY and SYGVKD. The CDR3 length is 14 residues. The ends were cut back, 4 bases at V and 7 bases at J, with 17 bases in the middle. The CDR3 DNA is TGTGCCATCAGTGTGTTCGCTGACAGTCAAGAGCAGTACTTC. It specifies CAISVFADSQEQYF.

This chain links TRBV6-2 or TRBV6-3 with TRBJ1-2; 8 nucleotides match TRBD1. The V gene end was trimmed by 6 bases and the J gene end by 4 bases; junction bases not matched to a gene: 7. This CDR3 comprises 14 residues. CDR1 and CDR2 from the germline V gene are MNHEY and SVGEGT. The CDR3 loop is CASSPGGRIYGYTF. In nucleotides, the CDR3 is TGTGCCAGCAGCCCAGGGGGCCGCATCTATGGCTACACCTTC.

This chain links TRBV2 with TRBJ2-2; D remains ambiguous. Trimming removed 3 bases at V and 3 bases at J, with 8 bases between. The CDR3 runs 14 residues. Germline values: CDR1 SNHLY, CDR2 FYNNEI. CDR3 amino acids: CASSDFQDTGELFF. CDR3 nucleotides: TGTGCCAGCAGTGATTTTCAGGACACCGGGGAGCTGTTTTTT. The variable domain in full, completed from reference TRBV2 and TRBJ2-2, reads EPEVTQTPSHQVTQMGQEVILRCVPISNHLYFYWYRQILGQKVEFLVSFYNNEISEKSEIFDDQFSVERPDGSNFTLKIRSTKLEDSAMYFCASSDFQDTGELFFGEGSRLTVL.

The V and J genes are TRBV4-2 and TRBJ1-2, with 7 nucleotides matching TRBD1. The CDR3 has 15 amino acids. J was trimmed by 4 bases and V by 0 bases; bases with no gene match: 5. CDR1 is LGHNA, CDR2 YNFKEQ, per germline. DNA of the CDR3: TGTGCCAGCAGCCAAGATAACAGGGGCTTCTATGGCTACACCTTC. Its protein product is CASSQDNRGFYGYTF.